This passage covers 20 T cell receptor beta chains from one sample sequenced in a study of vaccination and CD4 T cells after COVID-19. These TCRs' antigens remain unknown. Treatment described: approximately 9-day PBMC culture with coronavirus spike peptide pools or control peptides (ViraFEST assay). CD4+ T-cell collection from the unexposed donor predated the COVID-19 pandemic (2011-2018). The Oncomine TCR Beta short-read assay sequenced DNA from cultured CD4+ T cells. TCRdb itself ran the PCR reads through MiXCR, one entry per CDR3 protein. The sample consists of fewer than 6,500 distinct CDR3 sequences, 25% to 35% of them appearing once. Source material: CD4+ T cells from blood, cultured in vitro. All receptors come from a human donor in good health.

Written as DNA, the CDR3 is TGTGCCAGCAGCCCTACGCCGGGGCGGGGGGGCTCCTATGAGCAGTTCTTC. The encoded protein is CASSPTPGRGGSYEQFF. The chain employs TRBV11-1 and TRBJ2-1, with 9 positions matching TRBD2. Germline assignment: CDR1 SGHAT and CDR2 FQDESV (reference sequence). The CDR3 length is 17 residues. With V trimmed by 5 bases and J by 8 bases, 16 bases remained unmatched.

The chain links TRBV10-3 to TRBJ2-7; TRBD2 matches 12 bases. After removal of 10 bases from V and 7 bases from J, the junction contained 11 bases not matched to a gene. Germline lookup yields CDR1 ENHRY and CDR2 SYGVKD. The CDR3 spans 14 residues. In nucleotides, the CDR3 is TGTGCCACCTTGACTAGCGGGGGTTTTGGTGAGCAGTACTTC. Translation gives CATLTSGGFGEQYF.

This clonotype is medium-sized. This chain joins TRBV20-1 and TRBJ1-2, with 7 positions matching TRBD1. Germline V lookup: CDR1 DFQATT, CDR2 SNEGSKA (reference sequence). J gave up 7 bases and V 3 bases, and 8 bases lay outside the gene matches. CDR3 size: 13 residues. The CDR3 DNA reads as TGCAGTGCTAGTTTAGACAGGGTGGGTGGCTACACCTTC. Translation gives CSASLDRVGGYTF.

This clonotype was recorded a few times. The CDR3 reads CASSGRQGGTFSNQPQHF. The CDR3 nucleotides are TGTGCCAGCAGTGGAAGACAGGGGGGGACTTTTAGCAATCAGCCCCAGCATTTT. The V and J genes are TRBV6-1 and TRBJ1-5, with 9 bases identical to TRBD1. J was trimmed by 0 bases and V by 4 bases; bases with no gene match: 10. The CDR3 extends over 18 amino acids. Germline V gene lookup returns CDR1 MNHNS and CDR2 SASEGT.

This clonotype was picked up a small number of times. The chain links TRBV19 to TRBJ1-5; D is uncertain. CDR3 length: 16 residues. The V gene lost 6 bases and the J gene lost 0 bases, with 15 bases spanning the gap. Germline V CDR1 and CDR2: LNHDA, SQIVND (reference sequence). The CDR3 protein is CASSLSAGFSNQPQHF. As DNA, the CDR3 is TGTGCCAGTAGCCTCAGCGCAGGCTTTAGCAATCAGCCCCAGCATTTT. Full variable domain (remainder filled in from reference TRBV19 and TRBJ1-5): DGGITQSPKYLFRKEGQNVTLSCEQNLNHDAMYWYRQDPGQGLRLIYYSQIVNDFQKGDIAEGYSVSREKKESFPLTVTSAQKNPTAFYLCASSLSAGFSNQPQHFGDGTRLSIL.

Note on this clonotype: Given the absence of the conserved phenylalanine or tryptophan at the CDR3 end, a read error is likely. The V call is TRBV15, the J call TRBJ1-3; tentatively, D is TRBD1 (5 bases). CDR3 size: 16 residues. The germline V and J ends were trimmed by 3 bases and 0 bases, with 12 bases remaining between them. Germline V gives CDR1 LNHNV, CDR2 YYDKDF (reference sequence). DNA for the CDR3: TGTGCCACCAGCAGGGCTCGACAGAGCTCTGGAAACACCATATATTTA. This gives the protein CATSRARQSSGNTIYL.

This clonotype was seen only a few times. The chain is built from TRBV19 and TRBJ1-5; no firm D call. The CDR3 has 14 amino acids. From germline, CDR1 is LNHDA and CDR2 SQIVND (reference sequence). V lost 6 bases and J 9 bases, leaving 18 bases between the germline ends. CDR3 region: CASRGQALSRPQHF. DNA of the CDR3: TGTGCCAGTAGGGGCCAAGCCCTTTCGAGGCCCCAGCATTTT.

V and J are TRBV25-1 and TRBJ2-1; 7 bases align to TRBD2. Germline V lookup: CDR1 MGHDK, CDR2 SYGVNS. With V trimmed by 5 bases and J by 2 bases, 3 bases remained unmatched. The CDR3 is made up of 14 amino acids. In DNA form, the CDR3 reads TGTGCCAGCAGTTCGGGAGGTACCTACAATGAGCAGTTCTTC. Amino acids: CASSSGGTYNEQFF.

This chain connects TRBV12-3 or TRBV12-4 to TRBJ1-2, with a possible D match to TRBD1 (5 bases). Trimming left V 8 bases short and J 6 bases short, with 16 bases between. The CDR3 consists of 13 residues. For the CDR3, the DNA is TGTGCCAGCGGTTCTGCCTGGGGGGATGGCTACACCTTC. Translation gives CASGSAWGDGYTF.

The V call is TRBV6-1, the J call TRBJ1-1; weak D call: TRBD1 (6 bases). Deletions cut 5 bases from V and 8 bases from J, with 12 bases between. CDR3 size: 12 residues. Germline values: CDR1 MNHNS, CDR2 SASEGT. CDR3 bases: TGTGCCAGCAGTATTAGGGGGGTCGAAGCTTTCTTT. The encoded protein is CASSIRGVEAFF.

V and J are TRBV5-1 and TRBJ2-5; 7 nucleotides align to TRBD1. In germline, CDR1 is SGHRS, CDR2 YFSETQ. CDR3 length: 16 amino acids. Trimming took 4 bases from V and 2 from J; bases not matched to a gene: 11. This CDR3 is CASSETGTATQETQYF. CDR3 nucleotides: TGCGCCAGCAGCGAAACCGGGACAGCGACACAAGAGACCCAGTACTTC.

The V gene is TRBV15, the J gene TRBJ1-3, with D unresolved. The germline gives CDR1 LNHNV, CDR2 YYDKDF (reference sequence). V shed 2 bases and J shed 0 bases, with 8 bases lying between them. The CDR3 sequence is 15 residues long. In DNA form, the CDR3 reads TGTGCCACCAGCAGACAAACAGTCTCTGGAAACACCATATATTTT. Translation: CATSRQTVSGNTIYF.

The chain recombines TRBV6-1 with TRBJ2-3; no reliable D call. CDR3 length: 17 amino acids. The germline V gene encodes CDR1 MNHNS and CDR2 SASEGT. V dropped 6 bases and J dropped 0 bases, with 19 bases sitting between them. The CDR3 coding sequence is TGTGCCAGCAGATTAAGATTGGAGTCTTCAAGCACAGATACGCAGTATTTT. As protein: CASRLRLESSSTDTQYF.

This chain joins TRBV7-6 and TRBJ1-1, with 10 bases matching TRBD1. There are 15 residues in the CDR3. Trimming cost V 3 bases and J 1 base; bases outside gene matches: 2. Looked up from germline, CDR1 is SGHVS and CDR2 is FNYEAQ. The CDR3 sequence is CASSFGTGANTEAFF. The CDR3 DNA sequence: TGTGCCAGCAGCTTCGGGACAGGGGCGAACACTGAAGCTTTCTTT.

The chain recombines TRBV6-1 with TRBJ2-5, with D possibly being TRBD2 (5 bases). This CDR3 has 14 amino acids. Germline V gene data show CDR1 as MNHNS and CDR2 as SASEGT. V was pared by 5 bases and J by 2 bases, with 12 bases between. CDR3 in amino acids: CASSIRERQETQYF. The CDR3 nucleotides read TGTGCCAGCAGTATTAGGGAGAGGCAAGAGACCCAGTACTTC.

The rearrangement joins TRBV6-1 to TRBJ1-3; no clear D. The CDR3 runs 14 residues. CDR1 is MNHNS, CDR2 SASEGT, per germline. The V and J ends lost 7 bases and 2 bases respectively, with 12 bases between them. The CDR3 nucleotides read TGTGCCAGCACTCGACTGGGTGCTGGAAACACCATATATTTT. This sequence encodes CASTRLGAGNTIYF.

CDR3 loop: CASIRIPGTGDHEQFF. The CDR3 nucleotides are TGTGCCAGCATCCGCATCCCCGGGACAGGGGACCATGAGCAGTTCTTC. The chain uses TRBV6-1 and TRBJ2-1, with 10 nucleotides matching TRBD1. This CDR3 is built from 16 residues. The trim removed 7 bases at V and 8 bases at J, leaving 14 bases unmatched. Germline V gene data show CDR1 as MNHNS and CDR2 as SASEGT.

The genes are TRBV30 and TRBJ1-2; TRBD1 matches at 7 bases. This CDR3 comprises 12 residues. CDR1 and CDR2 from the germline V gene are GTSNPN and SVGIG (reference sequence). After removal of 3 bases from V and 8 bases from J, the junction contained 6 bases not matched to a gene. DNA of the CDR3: TGTGCCTGGAGGGGGACAGCAGAAGGCTACACCTTC. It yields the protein CAWRGTAEGYTF.

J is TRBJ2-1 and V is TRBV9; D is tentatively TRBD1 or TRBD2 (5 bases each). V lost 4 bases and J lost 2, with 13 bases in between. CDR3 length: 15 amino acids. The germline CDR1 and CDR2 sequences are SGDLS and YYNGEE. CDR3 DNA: TGTGCCAGCAGCCCCCGGGACCGCCCCTACAATGAGCAGTTCTTC. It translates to CASSPRDRPYNEQFF.

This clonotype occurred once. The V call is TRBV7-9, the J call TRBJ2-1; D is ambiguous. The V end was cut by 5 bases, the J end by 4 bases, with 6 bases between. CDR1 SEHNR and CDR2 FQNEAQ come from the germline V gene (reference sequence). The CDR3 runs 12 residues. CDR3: CASSGIYNEQFF. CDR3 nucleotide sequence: TGTGCCAGCAGCGGGATATACAATGAGCAGTTCTTC. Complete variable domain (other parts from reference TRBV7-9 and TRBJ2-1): DTGVSQNPRHKITKRGQNVTFRCDPISEHNRLYWYRQTLGQGPEFLTYFQNEAQLEKSRLLSDRFSAERPKGSFSTLEIQRTEQGDSAMYLCASSGIYNEQFFGPGTRLTVL.